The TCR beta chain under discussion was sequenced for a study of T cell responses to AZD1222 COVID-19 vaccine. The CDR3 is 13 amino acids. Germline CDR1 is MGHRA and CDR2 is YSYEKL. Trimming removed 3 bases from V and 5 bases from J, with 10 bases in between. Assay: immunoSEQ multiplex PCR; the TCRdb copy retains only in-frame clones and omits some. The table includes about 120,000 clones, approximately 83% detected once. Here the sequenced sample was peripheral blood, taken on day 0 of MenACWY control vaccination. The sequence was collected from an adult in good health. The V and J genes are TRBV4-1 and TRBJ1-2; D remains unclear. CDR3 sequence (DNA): TGCGCCAGCAGCCAGCCGACCGGGTATGGCTACACCTTC. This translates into CASSQPTGYGYTF.